The entry below describes one T cell receptor (beta chain). This sample was included in a study of blood T cell repertoires in COVID-19. Study-level information: Samples came from the United States, Italy and Spain, spanning acute and convalescent COVID-19. PBMCs, B-cell-depleted T cells, or T cells were the source of the cDNA or gDNA that made up the material.

The germline V gene encodes CDR1 LNHDA and CDR2 SQIVND (reference sequence). V lost 7 bases, J lost 0 bases, and 13 bases lay in between. The CDR3 runs to 15 residues. The authors' processing: For nucleated cells, counts were estimated from reference gene primer amplification. This table comes from immunoSEQ multiplex PCR, and its TCRdb copy is limited to in-frame clones, with some not included. For V, J and clone size, that table is used; D and trimming come from the DNA. Here the sample spans a few hundred thousand clones, about 83% being singletons. The receptor's source is a man aged 30 to 45 who had recovered from COVID-19. The chain combines TRBV19 with TRBJ1-3, with D uncertain. The sequencing sample was made of peripheral blood. The CDR3 sequence: CASKRGSHSGNTIYF. DNA of the CDR3: TGTGCCAGTAAACGCGGAAGTCACTCTGGAAACACCATATATTTT.